A single T cell receptor (beta chain) is shown here with its context. Profiled with immunoSEQ multiplex PCR; TCRdb holds only in-frame clones, not every one. The data show 94,000 or so clones, around four fifths seen once. The CDR3 runs 13 residues. The germline CDR1 and CDR2 sequences are SGHKS and YYEKEE (reference sequence). V lost 0 bases, J lost 4 bases, and 7 bases lay in between. The sample belongs to a study of OX40 agonist ivuxolimab in advanced cancers. V is TRBV5-5 and J is TRBJ1-2, with a weak D call TRBD1 (5 bases). The clonotype originates from an adult with an advanced solid tumor such as melanoma, head and neck, liver or kidney cancer. Sequenced material: CD4+ or CD8+ T cells sorted from blood, taken in a trial of the OX40 agonist ivuxolimab. The CDR3 region is CASSLAQGYGYTF. CDR3 sequence (DNA): TGTGCCAGCAGCTTGGCCCAGGGCTATGGCTACACCTTC.